The sequence of this T cell receptor beta chain was determined in a study of sequential checkpoint blockade in melanoma. The CDR3 contains 13 residues. The ends were cut back, 5 bases at V and 4 bases at J, with 13 bases in the middle. Germline CDR1 and CDR2: SGHDT and YYEEEE. Only in-frame clones appear in the TCRdb table, and some are missing; sequencing was by immunoSEQ multiplex PCR. Of about 12,000 clones in the sample, about 71% were seen once. Sample treatment: randomized to nivolumab then ipilimumab (arm A) or the reverse (arm B). The chain couples TRBV5-6 to TRBJ2-7; D gene ambiguous. This material consisted of CD8+ T cells sorted from blood (inferred from file names), taken from a patient given nivolumab and ipilimumab in sequence. The receptor comes from a human donor with melanoma. CDR3 sequence reads: CASRLFLFYEQYF. CDR3 DNA sequence: TGTGCCAGCAGACTTTTTCTATTTTACGAGCAGTACTTC.